This TCR beta chain emerged from a study of control samples from healthy donors and cancer patients. The protocol was immunoSEQ multiplex PCR, while the TCRdb copy is restricted to in-frame clones and leaves out a portion. The sample holds 55,000 to 75,000 clones, around 87% seen once. The CDR3 spans 12 residues. The specimen sequenced was PBMCs. This chain links TRBV12-3 or TRBV12-4 with TRBJ1-5, with D possibly being TRBD1 (6 bases). The receptor comes from a woman in her forties or fifties with head and neck cancer. The CDR3: CASTGYNQPQHF. CDR3 DNA sequence: TGTGCTTCGACAGGTTACAATCAGCCCCAGCATTTT.